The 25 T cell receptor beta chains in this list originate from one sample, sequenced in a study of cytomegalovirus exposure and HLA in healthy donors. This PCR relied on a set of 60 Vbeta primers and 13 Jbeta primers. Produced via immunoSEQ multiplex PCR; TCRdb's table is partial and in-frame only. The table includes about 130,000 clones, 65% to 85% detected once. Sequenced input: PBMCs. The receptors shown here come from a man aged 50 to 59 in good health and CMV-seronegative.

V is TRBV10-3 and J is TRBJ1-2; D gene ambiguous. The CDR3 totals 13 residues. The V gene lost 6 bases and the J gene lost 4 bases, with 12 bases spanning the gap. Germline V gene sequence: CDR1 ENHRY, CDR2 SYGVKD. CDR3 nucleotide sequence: TGTGCCATCAGCGACTCCGGAACCTATGGCTACACCTTC. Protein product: CAISDSGTYGYTF.

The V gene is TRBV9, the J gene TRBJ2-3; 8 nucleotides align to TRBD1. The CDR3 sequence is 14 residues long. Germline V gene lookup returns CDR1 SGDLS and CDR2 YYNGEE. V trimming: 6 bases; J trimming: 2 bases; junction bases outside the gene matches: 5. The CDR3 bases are TGTGCCAGCAACCTGGGACAGGACACAGATACGCAGTATTTT. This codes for CASNLGQDTDTQYF.

CDR3 residues: CASSADCIANTGELFF. CDR3 bases: TGTGCCAGCAGCGCGGACTGCATCGCGAACACCGGGGAGCTGTTTTTT. The rearrangement links TRBV21-1 to TRBJ2-2; the D segment call TRBD2 is taken from the table without a DNA check. TRBV21-1 is a documented pseudogene. The length of the CDR3 is 16 residues.

The DNA for the CDR3 is TGTGCCAGCAGCCGAGGGGGGGGGAAAGTCACCGGGGAGCTGTTTTTT. Translating gives CASSRGGGKVTGELFF. V usage is TRBV7-9 and J usage is TRBJ2-2, with D perhaps matching TRBD2 (7 bases). The CDR3 runs to 16 residues. From germline, CDR1 is SEHNR and CDR2 FQNEAQ (reference sequence). Trimming removed 5 bases at V and 4 bases at J, with 17 bases between.

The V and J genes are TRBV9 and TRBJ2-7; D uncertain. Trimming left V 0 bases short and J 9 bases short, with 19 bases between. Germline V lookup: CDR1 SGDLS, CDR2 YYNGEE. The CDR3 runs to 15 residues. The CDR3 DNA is TGTGCCAGCAGCGTAGACCCCGGCCCGTCCGGCGGGCAGTACTTC. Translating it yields CASSVDPGPSGGQYF.

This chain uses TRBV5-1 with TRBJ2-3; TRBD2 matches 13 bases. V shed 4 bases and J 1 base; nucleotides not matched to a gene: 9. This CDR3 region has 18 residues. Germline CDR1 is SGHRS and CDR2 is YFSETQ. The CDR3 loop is CASSPRTSGRVGTDTQYF. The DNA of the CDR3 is TGCGCCAGCAGCCCCAGGACTAGCGGGAGAGTGGGCACAGATACGCAGTATTTT.

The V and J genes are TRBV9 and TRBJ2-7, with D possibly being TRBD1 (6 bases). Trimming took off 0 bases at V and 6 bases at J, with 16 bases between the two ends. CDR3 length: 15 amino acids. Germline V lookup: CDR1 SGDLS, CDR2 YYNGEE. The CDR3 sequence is CASSVEDWGQGEQYF. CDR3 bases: TGTGCCAGCAGCGTAGAAGATTGGGGGCAGGGCGAGCAGTACTTC.

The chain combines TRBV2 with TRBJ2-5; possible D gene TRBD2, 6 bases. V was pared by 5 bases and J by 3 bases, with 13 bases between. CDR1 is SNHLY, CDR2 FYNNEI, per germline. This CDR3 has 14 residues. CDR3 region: CASSPLADEETQYF. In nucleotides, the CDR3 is TGTGCCAGCAGTCCACTAGCTGATGAAGAGACCCAGTACTTC.

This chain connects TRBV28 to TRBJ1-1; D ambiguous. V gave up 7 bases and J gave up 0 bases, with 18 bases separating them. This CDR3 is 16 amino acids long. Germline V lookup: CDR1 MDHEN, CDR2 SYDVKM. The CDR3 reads CASTPLRSSMNTEAFF. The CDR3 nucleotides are TGTGCCAGCACTCCTCTTAGGAGCAGTATGAACACTGAAGCTTTCTTT.

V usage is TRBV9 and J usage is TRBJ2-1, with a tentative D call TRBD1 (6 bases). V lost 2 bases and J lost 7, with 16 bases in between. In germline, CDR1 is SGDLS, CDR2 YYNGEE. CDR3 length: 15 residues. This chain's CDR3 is CASSVTLGGENEQFF. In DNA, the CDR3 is TGTGCCAGCAGCGTTACCTTAGGGGGTGAGAATGAGCAGTTCTTC.

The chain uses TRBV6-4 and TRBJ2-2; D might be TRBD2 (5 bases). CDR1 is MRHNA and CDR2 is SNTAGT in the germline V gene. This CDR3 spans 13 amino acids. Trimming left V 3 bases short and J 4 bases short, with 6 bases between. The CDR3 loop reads CASSETSTGELFF. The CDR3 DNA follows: TGTGCCAGCAGTGAAACTAGCACCGGGGAGCTGTTTTTT.

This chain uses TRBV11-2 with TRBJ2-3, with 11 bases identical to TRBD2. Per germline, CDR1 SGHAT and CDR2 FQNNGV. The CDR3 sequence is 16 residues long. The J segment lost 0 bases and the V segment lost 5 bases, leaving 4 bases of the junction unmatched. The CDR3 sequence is CASSQIAGGSTDTQYF. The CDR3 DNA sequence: TGTGCCAGCAGCCAAATAGCGGGAGGGAGCACAGATACGCAGTATTTT.

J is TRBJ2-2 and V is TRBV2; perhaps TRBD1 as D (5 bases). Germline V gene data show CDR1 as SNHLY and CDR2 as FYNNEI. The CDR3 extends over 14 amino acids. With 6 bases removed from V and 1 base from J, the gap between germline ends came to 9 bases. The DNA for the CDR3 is TGTGCCAGCAGAGTAGACAGGAACACCGGGGAGCTGTTTTTT. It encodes CASRVDRNTGELFF.

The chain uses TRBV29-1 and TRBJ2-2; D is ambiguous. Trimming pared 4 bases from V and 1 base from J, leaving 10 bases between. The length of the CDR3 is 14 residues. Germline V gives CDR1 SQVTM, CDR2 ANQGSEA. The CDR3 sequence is CSVVVAGNTGELFF. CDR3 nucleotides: TGCAGCGTTGTGGTGGCAGGGAACACCGGGGAGCTGTTTTTT.

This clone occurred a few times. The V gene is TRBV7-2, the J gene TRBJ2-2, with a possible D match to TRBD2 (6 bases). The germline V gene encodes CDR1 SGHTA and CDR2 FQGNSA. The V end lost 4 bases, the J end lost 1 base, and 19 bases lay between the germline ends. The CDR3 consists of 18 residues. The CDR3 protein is CASSSRGRGGVNTGELFF. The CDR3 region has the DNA TGTGCCAGCAGCTCCCGGGGGAGAGGCGGGGTGAACACCGGGGAGCTGTTTTTT.

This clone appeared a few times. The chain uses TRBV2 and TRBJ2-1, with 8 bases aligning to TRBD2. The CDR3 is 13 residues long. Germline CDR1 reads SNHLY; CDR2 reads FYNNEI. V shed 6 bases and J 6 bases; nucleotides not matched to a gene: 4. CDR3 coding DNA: TGTGCCAGCAGCCTGGGACTAGGCAATGAGCAGTTCTTC. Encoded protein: CASSLGLGNEQFF.

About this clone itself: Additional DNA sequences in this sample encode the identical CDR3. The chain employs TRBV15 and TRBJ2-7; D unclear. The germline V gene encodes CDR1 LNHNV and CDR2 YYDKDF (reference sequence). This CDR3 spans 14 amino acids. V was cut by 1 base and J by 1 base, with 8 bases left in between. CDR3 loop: CATSRAGQSYEQYF. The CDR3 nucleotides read TGTGCCACCAGCAGAGCTGGCCAGTCCTACGAGCAGTACTTC.

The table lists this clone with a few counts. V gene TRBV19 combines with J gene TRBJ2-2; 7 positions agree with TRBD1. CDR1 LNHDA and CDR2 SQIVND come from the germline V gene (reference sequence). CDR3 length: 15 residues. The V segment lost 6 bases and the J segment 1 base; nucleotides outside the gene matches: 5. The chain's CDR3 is CASRLRTGNTGELFF. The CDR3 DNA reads TGTGCCAGTAGGCTACGGACAGGGAACACCGGGGAGCTGTTTTTT.

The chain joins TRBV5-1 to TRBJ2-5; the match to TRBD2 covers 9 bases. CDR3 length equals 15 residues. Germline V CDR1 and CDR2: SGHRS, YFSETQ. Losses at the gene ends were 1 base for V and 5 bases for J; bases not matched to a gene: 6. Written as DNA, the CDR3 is TGCGCCAGCAGCTTGTCTAGCGGGATTGGCGAGACCCAGTACTTC. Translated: CASSLSSGIGETQYF.

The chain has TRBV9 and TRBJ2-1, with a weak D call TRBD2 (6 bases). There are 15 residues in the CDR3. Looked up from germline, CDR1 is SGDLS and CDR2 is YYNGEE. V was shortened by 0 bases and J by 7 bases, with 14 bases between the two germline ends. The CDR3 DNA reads TGTGCCAGCAGCGTAGTGGCGGGACTGGGAAATGAGCAGTTCTTC. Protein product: CASSVVAGLGNEQFF.

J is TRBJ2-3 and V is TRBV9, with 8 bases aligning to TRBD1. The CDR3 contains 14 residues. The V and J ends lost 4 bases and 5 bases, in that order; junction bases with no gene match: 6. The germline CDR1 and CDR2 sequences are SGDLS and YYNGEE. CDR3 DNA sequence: TGTGCCAGCAGCTACAGGACAGGGCTAGATACGCAGTATTTT. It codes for CASSYRTGLDTQYF.

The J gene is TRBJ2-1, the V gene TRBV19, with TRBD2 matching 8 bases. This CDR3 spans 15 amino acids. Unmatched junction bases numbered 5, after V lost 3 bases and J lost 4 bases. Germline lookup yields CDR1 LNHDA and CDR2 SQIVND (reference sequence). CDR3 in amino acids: CASSMVSSGYNEQFF. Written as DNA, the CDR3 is TGTGCCAGTAGTATGGTGTCTAGCGGGTACAATGAGCAGTTCTTC.

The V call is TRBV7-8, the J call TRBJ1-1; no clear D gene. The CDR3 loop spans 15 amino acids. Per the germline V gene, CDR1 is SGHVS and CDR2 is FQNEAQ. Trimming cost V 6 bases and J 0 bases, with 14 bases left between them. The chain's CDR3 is CASSLRQTLNTEAFF. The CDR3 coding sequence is TGTGCCAGCAGTTTACGGCAGACACTGAACACTGAAGCTTTCTTT.

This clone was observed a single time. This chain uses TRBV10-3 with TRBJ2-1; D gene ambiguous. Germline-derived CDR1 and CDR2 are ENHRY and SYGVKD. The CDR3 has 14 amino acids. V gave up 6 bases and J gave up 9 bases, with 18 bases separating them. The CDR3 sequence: CAISFEVGRGEQFF. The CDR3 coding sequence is TGTGCCATCAGCTTTGAGGTAGGTCGCGGTGAGCAGTTCTTC.

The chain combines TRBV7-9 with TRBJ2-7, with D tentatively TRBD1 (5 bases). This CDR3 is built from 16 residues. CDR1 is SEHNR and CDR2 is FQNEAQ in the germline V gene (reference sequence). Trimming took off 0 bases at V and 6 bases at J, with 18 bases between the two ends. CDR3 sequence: CASSLAGVRSGGEQYF. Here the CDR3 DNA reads TGTGCCAGCAGCTTAGCAGGGGTTAGATCTGGCGGCGAGCAGTACTTC.